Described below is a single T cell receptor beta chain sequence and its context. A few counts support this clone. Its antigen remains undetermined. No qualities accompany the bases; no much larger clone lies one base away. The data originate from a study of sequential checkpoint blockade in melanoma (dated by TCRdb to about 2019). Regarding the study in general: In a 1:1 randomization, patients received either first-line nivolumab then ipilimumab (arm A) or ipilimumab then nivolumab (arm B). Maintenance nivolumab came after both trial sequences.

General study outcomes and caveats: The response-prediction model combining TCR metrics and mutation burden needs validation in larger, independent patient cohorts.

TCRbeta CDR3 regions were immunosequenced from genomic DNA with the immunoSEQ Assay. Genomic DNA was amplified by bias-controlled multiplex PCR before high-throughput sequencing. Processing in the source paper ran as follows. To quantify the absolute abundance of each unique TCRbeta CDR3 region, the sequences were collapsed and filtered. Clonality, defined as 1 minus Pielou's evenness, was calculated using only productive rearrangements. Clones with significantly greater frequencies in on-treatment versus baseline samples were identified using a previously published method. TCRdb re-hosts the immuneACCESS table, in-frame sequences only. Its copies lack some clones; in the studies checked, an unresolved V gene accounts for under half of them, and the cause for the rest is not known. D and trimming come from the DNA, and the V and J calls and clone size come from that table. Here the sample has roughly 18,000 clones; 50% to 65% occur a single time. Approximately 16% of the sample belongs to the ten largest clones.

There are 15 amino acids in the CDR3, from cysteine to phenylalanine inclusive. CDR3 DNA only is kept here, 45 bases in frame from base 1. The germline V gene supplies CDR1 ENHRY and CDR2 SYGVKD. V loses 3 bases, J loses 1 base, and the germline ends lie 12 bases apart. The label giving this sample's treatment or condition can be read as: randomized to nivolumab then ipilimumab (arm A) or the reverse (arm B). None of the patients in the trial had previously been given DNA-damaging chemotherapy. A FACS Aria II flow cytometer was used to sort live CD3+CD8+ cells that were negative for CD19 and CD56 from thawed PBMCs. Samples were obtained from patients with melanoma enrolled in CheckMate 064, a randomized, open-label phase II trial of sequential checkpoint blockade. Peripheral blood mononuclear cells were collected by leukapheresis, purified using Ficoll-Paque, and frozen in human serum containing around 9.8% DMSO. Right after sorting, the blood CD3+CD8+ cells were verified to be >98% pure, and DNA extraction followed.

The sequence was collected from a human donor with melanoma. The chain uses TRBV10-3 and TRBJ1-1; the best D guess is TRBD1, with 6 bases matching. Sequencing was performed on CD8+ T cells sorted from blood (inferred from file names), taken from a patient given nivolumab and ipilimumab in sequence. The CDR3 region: CAISESGVENTEAFF. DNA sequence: TGTGCCATCAGTGAATCAGGGGTGGAGAACACTGAAGCTTTCTTT.